This T cell receptor (beta chain) was obtained from a study of blood T cell repertoires in COVID-19. Across the whole study: Sites in the United States, Italy and Spain provided acute and convalescent COVID-19 samples. Sources were T cells, B-cell-depleted T cells, or PBMCs; the material itself was cDNA or gDNA.

Original methodology: Amplification with reference gene primers provided the estimates of nucleated cell counts. Using immunoSEQ multiplex PCR, the repertoire was profiled, and TCRdb retains in-frame clones only, with some absent. That table gives V, J and clone size, and the DNA gave D and trimming. The sample holds 200,000 to 250,000 clones, less than 90% seen once. This TCR came from a woman of 80 years or more with active or convalescent COVID-19. Sequences were obtained from peripheral blood.

The CDR3 DNA follows: TGTGCCATCACCTCTCTCCGGGAGATCTATGGCTACACCTTC. It yields the protein CAITSLREIYGYTF. V and J are TRBV10-3 and TRBJ1-2; D is unclear. Per germline, CDR1 ENHRY and CDR2 SYGVKD. The CDR3 has 14 amino acids. V lost 7 bases, J lost 4 bases, and 16 bases lay in between.